These 15 T cell receptor beta chains share one sample of origin, sequenced in a study of CD8+ T cells in alopecia areata. Treatment in this sample: oral pan-JAK inhibitor, 5-10 mg twice daily. Sequencing used cDNA as its template, made by extracting RNA and reverse transcribing it. Clones were read by immunoSEQ multiplex PCR, and TCRdb kept only the in-frame ones, dropping some. The table lists 85,000 to 110,000 clones, 80% to 90% of them singletons. Sequences were derived from CD8+ T cells sorted from blood, sampled around week 30, from a patient treated with tofacitinib. The receptors were gathered from a human donor with alopecia areata.

This chain uses TRBV27 with TRBJ1-5; perhaps TRBD1 as D (5 bases). Germline values: CDR1 MNHEY, CDR2 SMNVEV (reference sequence). This CDR3 is 13 amino acids long. V dropped 8 bases and J dropped 6 bases, with 14 bases sitting between them. As DNA, the CDR3 is TGTGCCAGCGGCGGCAGGGTTACTCAGCCCCAGCATTTT. Its protein is CASGGRVTQPQHF.

The V and J genes are TRBV14 and TRBJ2-5; tentatively, D is TRBD1 or TRBD2 (6 bases each). Germline assignment: CDR1 SGHDN and CDR2 FVKESK. The germline V and J ends were trimmed by 4 bases and 4 bases, with 13 bases remaining between them. The CDR3 runs to 14 residues. CDR3 protein: CASSPPRGPETQYF. CDR3 DNA sequence: TGTGCCAGCAGCCCTCCACGGGGGCCAGAGACCCAGTACTTC.

In the case of this clone: The same CDR3 arises from other DNA sequences in this sample as well. The chain combines TRBV27 with TRBJ2-7; D gene ambiguous. V was clipped by 2 bases and J by 0 bases, with 5 bases between them. Germline loops: CDR1 MNHEY, CDR2 SMNVEV (reference sequence). The CDR3 consists of 13 residues. CDR3 residues: CASSLTSSYEQYF. The CDR3 DNA is TGTGCCAGCAGTTTAACGTCCTCCTACGAGCAGTACTTC.

This clone came up once. The chain has TRBV28 and TRBJ2-7; TRBD1 agrees at 10 bases. V was pared by 5 bases and J by 3 bases, with 7 bases of the junction left unmatched. Germline V CDR1 and CDR2: MDHEN, SYDVKM. This CDR3 has 15 amino acids. This CDR3 reads CASSQTGTGVYEQYF. The CDR3 DNA sequence: TGTGCCAGCAGTCAAACCGGGACAGGGGTCTACGAGCAGTACTTC.

The chain uses TRBV9 and TRBJ2-7; 11 bases are a match to TRBD2. The germline V gene encodes CDR1 SGDLS and CDR2 YYNGEE. The CDR3 is made up of 15 amino acids. Trimming cost V 3 bases and J 3 bases; bases outside gene matches: 5. CDR3 residues: CASSAGTSGLYEQYF. The CDR3, as DNA: TGTGCCAGCAGCGCGGGGACTAGCGGCCTCTACGAGCAGTACTTC.

The chain is built from TRBV7-6 and TRBJ1-1; 9 nucleotides line up with TRBD1. With V trimmed by 1 base and J by 8 bases, 11 bases remained unmatched. This CDR3 has 16 amino acids. Germline V CDR1 and CDR2: SGHVS, FNYEAQ. The CDR3 region has the DNA TGTGCCAGCAGCTTAGACAGGGGGCAATCGATCCAGGAAGCTTTCTTT. It specifies CASSLDRGQSIQEAFF. Full variable domain (outside the CDR3, taken from reference TRBV7-6 and TRBJ1-1): GAGVSQSPRYKVTKRGQDVALRCDPISGHVSLYWYRQALGQGPEFLTYFNYEAQQDKSGLPNDRFSAERPEGSISTLTIQRTEQRDSAMYRCASSLDRGQSIQEAFFGQGTRLTVV.

V gene TRBV19 combines with J gene TRBJ2-1; D tentatively reads TRBD1 or TRBD2 (5 bases each). Germline assignment: CDR1 LNHDA and CDR2 SQIVND (reference sequence). The CDR3 contains 15 residues. V shed 5 bases and J shed 4 bases, with 15 bases lying between them. In DNA, the CDR3 is TGTGCCAGTAGTTCCGTCCCGGGACCTTACAATGAGCAGTTCTTC. Translated, it gives CASSSVPGPYNEQFF. Drawing the rest from reference TRBV19 and TRBJ2-1, the complete variable domain is DGGITQSPKYLFRKEGQNVTLSCEQNLNHDAMYWYRQDPGQGLRLIYYSQIVNDFQKGDIAEGYSVSREKKESFPLTVTSAQKNPTAFYLCASSSVPGPYNEQFFGPGTRLTVL.

The chain is built from TRBV6-5 and TRBJ1-3, with 9 nucleotides matching TRBD1. V shed 4 bases, J shed 4 bases, and the junction held 8 bases outside the gene matches. CDR3 length equals 16 residues. CDR1 and CDR2 from the germline V gene are MNHEY and SVGAGI. In nucleotides, the CDR3 is TGTGCCAGCAGTTCTGGACAGGGGTTTTCGGGAAACACCATATATTTT. Encoded protein: CASSSGQGFSGNTIYF.

The count of this clone is one. The chain joins TRBV7-3 to TRBJ2-1, with 13 bases identical to TRBD2. With 5 bases clipped from V and 7 bases from J, the junction kept 2 bases outside the gene matches. In germline, CDR1 is SGHTA, CDR2 FQGTGA. The CDR3 has 14 residues. The CDR3 region is CASSPTSGGNEQFF. The CDR3 DNA reads as TGTGCCAGCAGCCCGACTAGCGGGGGGAATGAGCAGTTCTTC.

CDR3 sequence (DNA): TGTGCCAGCAGTTCCCTGGGACTAGCAACCGGGGAGCTGTTTTTT. Its protein product is CASSSLGLATGELFF. J is TRBJ2-2 and V is TRBV27; TRBD2 matches 9 bases. V lost 4 bases to trimming and J lost 5 bases; unmatched junction nucleotides: 5. The CDR3 runs to 15 residues. CDR1 and CDR2 (germline): MNHEY, SMNVEV (reference sequence).

This clone has a single count. The chain has TRBV7-4 and TRBJ1-5; D is perhaps TRBD1 (6 bases). The CDR3 contains 16 residues. The germline gives CDR1 SGHVT, CDR2 SQSDAQ. CDR3 protein: CALGTWDIYSNQPQHF. The CDR3 region has the DNA TGTGCTCTCGGGACTTGGGACATTTATAGCAATCAGCCCCAGCATTTT.

The V call is TRBV7-9, the J call TRBJ2-2; maybe TRBD2 (6 bases). The V gene lost 0 bases and the J gene lost 2 bases, with 7 bases spanning the gap. The CDR3 loop spans 15 amino acids. Germline CDR1 is SEHNR and CDR2 is FQNEAQ (reference sequence). CDR3 region: CASSLAAGNTGELFF. CDR3 nucleotide sequence: TGTGCCAGCAGCTTAGCAGCGGGTAACACCGGGGAGCTGTTTTTT.

This clone was found a few times. This chain links TRBV6-5 with TRBJ2-7, with TRBD1 matching 7 bases. The CDR3 spans 14 residues. The V gene's germline CDR1 is MNHEY and CDR2 SVGAGI. V was pared by 5 bases and J by 2 bases, with 6 bases of the junction left unmatched. CDR3: CASSDRERAYEQYF. The CDR3 DNA reads as TGTGCCAGCAGTGACAGGGAGAGGGCCTACGAGCAGTACTTC.

This sequence joins TRBV9 and TRBJ2-1; 7 positions agree with TRBD2. Germline CDR1 SGDLS, CDR2 YYNGEE. The CDR3 covers 13 residues. Germline trimming cut 3 bases from V and 5 bases from J; bases unmatched to any gene: 2. CDR3 nucleotide sequence: TGTGCCAGCAGCGGTCGGGGGGACAATGAGCAGTTCTTC. Protein: CASSGRGDNEQFF. The complete variable domain, with remaining parts taken from reference TRBV9 and TRBJ2-1, reads DSGVTQTPKHLITATGQRVTLRCSPRSGDLSVYWYQQSLDQGLQFLIQYYNGEERAKGNILERFSAQQFPDLHSELNLSSLELGDSALYFCASSGRGDNEQFFGPGTRLTVL.

CDR3 amino acids: CASSLGGLAVYNEQFF. CDR3 bases: TGTGCCAGCAGCTTAGGGGGACTAGCGGTGTACAATGAGCAGTTCTTC. The chain is built from TRBV7-9 and TRBJ2-1; 11 bases align to TRBD2. The V gene's germline CDR1 is SEHNR and CDR2 FQNEAQ (reference sequence). The CDR3 length is 16 residues. V dropped 1 base and J dropped 4; count of bases not matched to a gene: 3. Drawing the rest from reference TRBV7-9 and TRBJ2-1, the complete variable domain is DTGVSQNPRHKITKRGQNVTFRCDPISEHNRLYWYRQTLGQGPEFLTYFQNEAQLEKSRLLSDRFSAERPKGSFSTLEIQRTEQGDSAMYLCASSLGGLAVYNEQFFGPGTRLTVL.